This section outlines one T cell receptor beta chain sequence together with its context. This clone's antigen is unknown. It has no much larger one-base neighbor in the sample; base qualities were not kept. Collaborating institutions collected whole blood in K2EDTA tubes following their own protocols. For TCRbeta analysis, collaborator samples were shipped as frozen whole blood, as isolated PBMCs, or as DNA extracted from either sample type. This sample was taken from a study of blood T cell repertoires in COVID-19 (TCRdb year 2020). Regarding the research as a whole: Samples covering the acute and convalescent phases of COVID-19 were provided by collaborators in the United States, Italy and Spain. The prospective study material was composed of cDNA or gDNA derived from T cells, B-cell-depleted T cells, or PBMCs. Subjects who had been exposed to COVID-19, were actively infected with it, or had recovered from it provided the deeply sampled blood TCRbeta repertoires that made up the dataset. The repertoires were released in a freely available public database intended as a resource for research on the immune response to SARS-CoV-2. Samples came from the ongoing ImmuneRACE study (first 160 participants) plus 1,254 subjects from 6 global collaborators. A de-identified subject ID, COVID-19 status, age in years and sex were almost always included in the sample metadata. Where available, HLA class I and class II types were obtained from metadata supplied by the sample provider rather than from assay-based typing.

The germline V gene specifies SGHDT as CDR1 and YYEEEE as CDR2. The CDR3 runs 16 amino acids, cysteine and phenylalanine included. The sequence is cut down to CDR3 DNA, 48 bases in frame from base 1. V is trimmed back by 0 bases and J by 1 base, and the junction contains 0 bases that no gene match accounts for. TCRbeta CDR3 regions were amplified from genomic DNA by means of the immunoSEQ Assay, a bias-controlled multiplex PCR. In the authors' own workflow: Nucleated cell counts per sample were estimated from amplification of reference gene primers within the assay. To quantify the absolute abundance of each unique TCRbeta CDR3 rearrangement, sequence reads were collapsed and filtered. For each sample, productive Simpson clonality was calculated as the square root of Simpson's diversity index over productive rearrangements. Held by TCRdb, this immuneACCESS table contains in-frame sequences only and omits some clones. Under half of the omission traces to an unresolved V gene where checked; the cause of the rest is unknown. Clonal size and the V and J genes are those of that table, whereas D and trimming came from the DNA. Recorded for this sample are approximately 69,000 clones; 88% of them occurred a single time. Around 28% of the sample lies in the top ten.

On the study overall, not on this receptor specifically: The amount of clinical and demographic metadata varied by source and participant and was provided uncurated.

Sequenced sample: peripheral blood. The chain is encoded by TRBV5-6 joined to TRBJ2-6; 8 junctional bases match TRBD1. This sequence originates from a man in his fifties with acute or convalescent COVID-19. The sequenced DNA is TGTGCCAGCAGCTTGGGACAGGGGTCTGGGGCCAACGTCCTGACTTTC. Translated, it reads CASSLGQGSGANVLTF.